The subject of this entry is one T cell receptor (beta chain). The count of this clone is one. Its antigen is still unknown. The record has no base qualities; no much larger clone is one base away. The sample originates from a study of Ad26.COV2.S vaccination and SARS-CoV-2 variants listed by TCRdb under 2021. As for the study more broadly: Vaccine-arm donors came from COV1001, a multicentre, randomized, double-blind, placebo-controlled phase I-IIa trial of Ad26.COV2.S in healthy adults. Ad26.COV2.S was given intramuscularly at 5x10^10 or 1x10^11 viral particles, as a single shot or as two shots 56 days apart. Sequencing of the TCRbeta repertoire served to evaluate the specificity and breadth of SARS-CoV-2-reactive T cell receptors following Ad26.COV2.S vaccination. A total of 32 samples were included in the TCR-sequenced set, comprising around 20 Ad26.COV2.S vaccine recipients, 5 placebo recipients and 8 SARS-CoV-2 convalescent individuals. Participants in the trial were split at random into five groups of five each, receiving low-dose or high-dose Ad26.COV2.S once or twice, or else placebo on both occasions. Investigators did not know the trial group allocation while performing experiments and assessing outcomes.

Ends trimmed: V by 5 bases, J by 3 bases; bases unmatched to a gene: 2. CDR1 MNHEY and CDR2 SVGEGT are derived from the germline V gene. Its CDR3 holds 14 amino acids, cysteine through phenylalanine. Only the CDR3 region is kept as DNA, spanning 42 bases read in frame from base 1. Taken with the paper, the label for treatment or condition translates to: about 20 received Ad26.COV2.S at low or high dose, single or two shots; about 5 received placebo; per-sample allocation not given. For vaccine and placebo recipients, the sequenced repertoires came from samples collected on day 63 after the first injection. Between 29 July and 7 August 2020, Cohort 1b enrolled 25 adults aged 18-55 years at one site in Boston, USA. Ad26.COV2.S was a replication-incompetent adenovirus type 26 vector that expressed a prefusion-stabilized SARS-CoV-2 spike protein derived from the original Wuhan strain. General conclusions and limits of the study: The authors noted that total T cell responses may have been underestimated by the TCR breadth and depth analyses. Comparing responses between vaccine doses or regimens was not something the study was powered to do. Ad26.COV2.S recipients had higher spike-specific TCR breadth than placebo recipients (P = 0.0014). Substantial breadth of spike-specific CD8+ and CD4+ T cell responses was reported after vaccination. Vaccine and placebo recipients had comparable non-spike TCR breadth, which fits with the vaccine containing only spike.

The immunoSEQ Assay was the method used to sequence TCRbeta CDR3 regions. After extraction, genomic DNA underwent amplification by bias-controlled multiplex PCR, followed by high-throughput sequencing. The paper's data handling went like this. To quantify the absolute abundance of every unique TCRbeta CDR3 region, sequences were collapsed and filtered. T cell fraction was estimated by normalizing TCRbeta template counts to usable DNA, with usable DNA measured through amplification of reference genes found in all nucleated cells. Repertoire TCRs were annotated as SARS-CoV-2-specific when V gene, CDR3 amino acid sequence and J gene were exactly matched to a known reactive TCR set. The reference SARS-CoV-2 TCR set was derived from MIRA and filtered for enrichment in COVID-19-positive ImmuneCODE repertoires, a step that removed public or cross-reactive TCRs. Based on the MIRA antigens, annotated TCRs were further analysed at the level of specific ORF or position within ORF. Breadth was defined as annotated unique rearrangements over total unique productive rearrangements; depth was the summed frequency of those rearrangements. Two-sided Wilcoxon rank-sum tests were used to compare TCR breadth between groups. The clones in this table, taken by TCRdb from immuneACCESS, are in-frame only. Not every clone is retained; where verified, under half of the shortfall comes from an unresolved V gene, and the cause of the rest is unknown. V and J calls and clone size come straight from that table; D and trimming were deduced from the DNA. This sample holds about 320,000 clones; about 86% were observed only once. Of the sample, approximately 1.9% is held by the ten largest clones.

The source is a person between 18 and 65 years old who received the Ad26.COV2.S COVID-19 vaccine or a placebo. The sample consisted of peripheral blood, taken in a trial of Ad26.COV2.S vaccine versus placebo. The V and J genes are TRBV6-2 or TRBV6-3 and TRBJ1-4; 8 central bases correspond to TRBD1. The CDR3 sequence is CASSDRGSNEKLFF. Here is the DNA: TGTGCCAGCAGTGACAGGGGTTCTAATGAAAAACTGTTTTTT.